These 10 T cell receptor beta chains originate from one sample sequenced in a study of cytomegalovirus exposure and HLA in healthy donors. With 60 Vbeta and 13 Jbeta primers, the PCR was carried out. This table comes from immunoSEQ multiplex PCR, and its TCRdb copy is limited to in-frame clones, with some not included. Here the sample spans over 150,000 clones, about 80% being singletons. What was sequenced was PBMCs. The receptors originated from a woman aged 30 to 39 in good health and CMV-seronegative.

The rearrangement uses TRBV28 and TRBJ2-2; D call uncertain. V was cut by 3 bases and J by 4 bases, with 6 bases left in between. This CDR3 comprises 13 residues. Germline V gene sequence: CDR1 MDHEN, CDR2 SYDVKM. The CDR3 here is CASSLSVTGELFF. The CDR3 DNA follows: TGTGCCAGCAGTTTGAGTGTCACCGGGGAGCTGTTTTTT.

This clone was found a few times. The V call is TRBV5-1, the J call TRBJ1-1; perhaps TRBD1 as D (6 bases). The CDR3 loop spans 13 amino acids. V lost 3 bases, J lost 5 bases, and 11 bases lay in between. CDR1 is SGHRS, CDR2 YFSETQ, per germline. CDR3 loop: CASSYTQGTEAFF. DNA of the CDR3: TGCGCCAGCAGCTACACCCAGGGGACTGAAGCTTTCTTT.

This clone occurred a few times. The chain joins TRBV11-2 to TRBJ2-3; no reliable D call. V lost 0 bases and J 4 bases, leaving 5 bases between the germline ends. The V gene's germline CDR1 is SGHAT and CDR2 FQNNGV. CDR3 length equals 13 residues. Here the CDR3 reads CASSLELADTQYF. Written as DNA, the CDR3 is TGTGCCAGCAGCTTAGAACTCGCAGATACGCAGTATTTT.

The rearrangement links TRBV15 to TRBJ1-5; D might be TRBD1 (6 bases). Trimming removed 6 bases at V and 8 bases at J, with 14 bases between. CDR1 and CDR2 from the germline V gene are LNHNV and YYDKDF (reference sequence). The CDR3 contains 13 residues. The CDR3 DNA reads TGTGCCACCAGACAGGGAGTCTTCGAGCCCCAGCATTTT. As protein: CATRQGVFEPQHF.

This chain links TRBV30 with TRBJ2-7; 7 bases are shared with TRBD2. CDR1 and CDR2 (germline): GTSNPN, SVGIG (reference sequence). V was pared by 0 bases and J by 7 bases, with 3 bases of the junction left unmatched. The CDR3 sequence is 12 residues long. DNA for the CDR3: TGTGCCTGGAGTGTTTGGGGGGGGGAGCAGTACTTC. Amino acids: CAWSVWGGEQYF.

This chain uses TRBV27 with TRBJ2-5, with D unresolved. Judging by the DNA end, TRBJ2-7 fits better; the J call may be wrong. Germline CDR1 MNHEY, CDR2 SMNVEV (reference sequence). CDR3 size: 13 residues. CDR3 loop: CASSLVESYEQYF. DNA of the CDR3: TGTGCCAGCAGTTTAGTGGAGTCCTACGAGCAGTACTTC.

V and J are TRBV5-4 and TRBJ1-3; D is unresolved. Germline-derived CDR1 and CDR2 are SGHNT and YYREEE (reference sequence). The CDR3 is 14 amino acids. Between the trimmed V and J ends, which lost 4 bases and 4 bases, there was a span of 12 bases. The CDR3 DNA reads as TGTGCCAGCAGCCACTCACTTGCGGGAAACACCATATATTTT. Translating gives CASSHSLAGNTIYF.

The rearrangement links TRBV6-5 to TRBJ2-5; D is ambiguous. The end of the DNA aligns better with TRBJ2-7, so the J call may be wrong. The CDR3 extends over 12 amino acids. CDR1 is MNHEY, CDR2 SVGAGI, per germline. The DNA for the CDR3 is TGTGCCAGCAGTTACCCGTTCTACGAGCAGTACTTC. Translating it yields CASSYPFYEQYF.

This sequence joins TRBV19 and TRBJ2-2; possibly TRBD1 for D (5 bases). This CDR3 region has 15 residues. CDR1 and CDR2 from the germline V gene are LNHDA and SQIVND (reference sequence). The V end lost 2 bases, the J end lost 5 bases, and 12 bases lay between the germline ends. Written as DNA, the CDR3 is TGTGCCAGTAGTATAAGGCCAGGGTGGACCGGGGAGCTGTTTTTT. Protein: CASSIRPGWTGELFF. Together with reference TRBV19 and TRBJ2-2, the CDR3 gives the full variable domain: DGGITQSPKYLFRKEGQNVTLSCEQNLNHDAMYWYRQDPGQGLRLIYYSQIVNDFQKGDIAEGYSVSREKKESFPLTVTSAQKNPTAFYLCASSIRPGWTGELFFGEGSRLTVL.

In its sample, this clone was seen a few times. The CDR3 reads CASSYGANTGELFF. The CDR3 coding sequence is TGTGCCAGCAGTTACGGAGCAAACACCGGGGAGCTGTTTTTT. The V call is TRBV6-5, the J call TRBJ2-2; D unresolved. In germline, CDR1 is MNHEY, CDR2 SVGAGI. The CDR3 length is 14 residues. Deletions cut 2 bases from V and 2 bases from J, with 6 bases between.